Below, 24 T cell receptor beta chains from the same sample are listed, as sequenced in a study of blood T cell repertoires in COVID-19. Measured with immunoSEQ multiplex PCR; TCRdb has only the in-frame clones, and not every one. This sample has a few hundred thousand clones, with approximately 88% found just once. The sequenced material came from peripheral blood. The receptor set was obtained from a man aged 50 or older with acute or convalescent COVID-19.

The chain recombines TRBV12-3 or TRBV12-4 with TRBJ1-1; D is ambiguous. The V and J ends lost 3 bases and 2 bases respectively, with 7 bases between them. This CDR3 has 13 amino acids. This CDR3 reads CASSLQVNTEAFF. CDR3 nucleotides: TGTGCCAGCAGTTTGCAGGTTAACACTGAAGCTTTCTTT.

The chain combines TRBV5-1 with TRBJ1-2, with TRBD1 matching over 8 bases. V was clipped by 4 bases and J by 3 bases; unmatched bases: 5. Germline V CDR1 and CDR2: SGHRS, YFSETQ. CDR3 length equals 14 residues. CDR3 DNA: TGCGCCAGCAGCCAAGGACAGGGTGACTATGGCTACACCTTC. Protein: CASSQGQGDYGYTF.

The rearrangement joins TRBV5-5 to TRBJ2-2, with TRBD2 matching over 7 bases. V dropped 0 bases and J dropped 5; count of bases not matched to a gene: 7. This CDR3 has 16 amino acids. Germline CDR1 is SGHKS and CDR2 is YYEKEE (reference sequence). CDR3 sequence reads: CASSLEGGGFTGELFF. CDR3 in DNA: TGTGCCAGCAGCTTGGAAGGCGGGGGTTTTACCGGGGAGCTGTTTTTT.

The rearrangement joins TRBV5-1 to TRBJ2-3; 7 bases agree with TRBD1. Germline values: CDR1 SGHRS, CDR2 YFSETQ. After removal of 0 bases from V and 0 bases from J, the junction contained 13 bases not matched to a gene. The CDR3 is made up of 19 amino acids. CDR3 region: CASSLGGTVTAASTDTQYF. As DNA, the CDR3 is TGCGCCAGCAGCTTGGGAGGGACAGTGACCGCTGCTAGCACAGATACGCAGTATTTT.

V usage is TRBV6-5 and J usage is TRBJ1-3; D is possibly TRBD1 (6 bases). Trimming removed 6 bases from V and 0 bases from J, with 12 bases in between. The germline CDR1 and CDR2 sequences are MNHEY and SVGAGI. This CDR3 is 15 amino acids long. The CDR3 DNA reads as TGTGCCAGCAGGCGTAACAGGGACTCTGGAAACACCATATATTTT. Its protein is CASRRNRDSGNTIYF.

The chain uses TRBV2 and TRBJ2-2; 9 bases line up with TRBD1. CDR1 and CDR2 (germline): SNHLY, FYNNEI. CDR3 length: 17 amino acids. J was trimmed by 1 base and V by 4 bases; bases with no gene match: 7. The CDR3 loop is CASSVSDRGMNTGELFF. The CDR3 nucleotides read TGTGCCAGCAGTGTCTCTGACAGGGGGATGAACACCGGGGAGCTGTTTTTT. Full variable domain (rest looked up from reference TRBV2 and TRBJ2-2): EPEVTQTPSHQVTQMGQEVILRCVPISNHLYFYWYRQILGQKVEFLVSFYNNEISEKSEIFDDQFSVERPDGSNFTLKIRSTKLEDSAMYFCASSVSDRGMNTGELFFGEGSRLTVL.

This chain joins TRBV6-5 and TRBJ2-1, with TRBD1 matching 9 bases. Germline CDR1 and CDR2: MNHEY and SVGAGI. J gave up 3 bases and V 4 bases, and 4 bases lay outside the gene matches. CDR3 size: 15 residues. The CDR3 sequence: CASSLQGAVYNEQFF. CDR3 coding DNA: TGTGCCAGCAGTTTACAGGGGGCTGTCTACAATGAGCAGTTCTTC.

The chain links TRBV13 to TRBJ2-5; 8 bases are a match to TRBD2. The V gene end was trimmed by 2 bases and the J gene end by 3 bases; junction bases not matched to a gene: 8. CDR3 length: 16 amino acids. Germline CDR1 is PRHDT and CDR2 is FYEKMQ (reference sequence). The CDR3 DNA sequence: TGTGCCAGCAGCTTACGCGGGGGGACCGGTAAAGAGACCCAGTACTTC. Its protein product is CASSLRGGTGKETQYF.

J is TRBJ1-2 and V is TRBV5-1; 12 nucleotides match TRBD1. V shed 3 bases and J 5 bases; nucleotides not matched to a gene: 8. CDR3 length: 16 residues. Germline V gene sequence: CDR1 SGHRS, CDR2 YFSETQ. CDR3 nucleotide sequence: TGCGCCAGCAGCTCCGGGACAGGGGGCGCTAGGTATGGCTACACCTTC. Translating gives CASSSGTGGARYGYTF.

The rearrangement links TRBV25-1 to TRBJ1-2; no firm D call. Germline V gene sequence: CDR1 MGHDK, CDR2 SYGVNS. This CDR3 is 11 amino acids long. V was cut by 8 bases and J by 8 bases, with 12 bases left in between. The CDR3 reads CASEAGLGYTF. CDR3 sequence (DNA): TGTGCCAGCGAGGCGGGTCTGGGCTACACCTTC.

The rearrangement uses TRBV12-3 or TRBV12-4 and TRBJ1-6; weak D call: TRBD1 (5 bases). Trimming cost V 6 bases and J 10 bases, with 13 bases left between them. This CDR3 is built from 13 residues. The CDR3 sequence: CASSVRRGSPLHF. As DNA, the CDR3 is TGTGCCAGCAGCGTGCGGCGGGGGTCACCCCTCCACTTT.

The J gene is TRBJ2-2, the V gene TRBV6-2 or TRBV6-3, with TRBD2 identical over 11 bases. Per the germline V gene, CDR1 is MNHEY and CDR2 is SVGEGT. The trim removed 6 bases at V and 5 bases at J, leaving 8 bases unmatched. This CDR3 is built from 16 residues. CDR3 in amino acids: CASSPFGTSGTGELFF. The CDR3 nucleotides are TGTGCCAGCAGCCCATTCGGGACTAGCGGTACCGGGGAGCTGTTTTTT.

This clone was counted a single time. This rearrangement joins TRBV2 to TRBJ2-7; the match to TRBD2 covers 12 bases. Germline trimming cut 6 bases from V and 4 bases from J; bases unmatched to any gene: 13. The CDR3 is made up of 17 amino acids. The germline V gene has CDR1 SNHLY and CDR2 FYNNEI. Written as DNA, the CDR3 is TGTGCCAGCAGCTATACTAGCGGGGGGCCTCCTGATTACGAGCAGTACTTC. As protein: CASSYTSGGPPDYEQYF.

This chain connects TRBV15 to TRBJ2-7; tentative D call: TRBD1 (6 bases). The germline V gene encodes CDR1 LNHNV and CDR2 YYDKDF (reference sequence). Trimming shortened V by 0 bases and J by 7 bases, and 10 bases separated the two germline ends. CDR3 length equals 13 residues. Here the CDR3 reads CATSRDRRGEQYF. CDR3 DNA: TGTGCCACCAGCAGAGATCGTAGGGGGGAGCAGTACTTC.

The CDR3, as DNA: TGTGCCAGCAGCGTAGGGGGACAGAGCAATCAGCCCCAGCATTTT. Translating gives CASSVGGQSNQPQHF. This rearrangement joins TRBV9 to TRBJ1-5; TRBD1 matches 7 bases. J was trimmed by 1 base and V by 0 bases; bases with no gene match: 1. The CDR3 extends over 15 amino acids. Germline V gene sequence: CDR1 SGDLS, CDR2 YYNGEE.

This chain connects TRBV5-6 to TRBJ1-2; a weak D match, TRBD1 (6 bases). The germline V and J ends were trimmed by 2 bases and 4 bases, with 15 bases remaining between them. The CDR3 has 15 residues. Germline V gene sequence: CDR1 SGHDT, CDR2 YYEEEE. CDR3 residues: CASSFNRDTRYGYTF. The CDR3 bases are TGTGCCAGCAGCTTTAACCGGGACACTCGCTATGGCTACACCTTC.

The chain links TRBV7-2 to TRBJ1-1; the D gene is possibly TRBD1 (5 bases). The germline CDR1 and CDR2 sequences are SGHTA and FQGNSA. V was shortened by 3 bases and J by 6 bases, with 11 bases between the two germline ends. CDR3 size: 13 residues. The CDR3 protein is CASSFPGWAEAFF. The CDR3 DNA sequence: TGTGCCAGCAGCTTCCCAGGGTGGGCTGAAGCTTTCTTT.

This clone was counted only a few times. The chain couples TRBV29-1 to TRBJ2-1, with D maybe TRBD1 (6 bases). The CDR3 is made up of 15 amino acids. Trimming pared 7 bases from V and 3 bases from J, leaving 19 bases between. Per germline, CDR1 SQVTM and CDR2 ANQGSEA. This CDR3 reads CSGRQERGGYNEQFF. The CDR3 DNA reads TGCAGCGGGCGTCAGGAGAGAGGGGGCTACAATGAGCAGTTCTTC.

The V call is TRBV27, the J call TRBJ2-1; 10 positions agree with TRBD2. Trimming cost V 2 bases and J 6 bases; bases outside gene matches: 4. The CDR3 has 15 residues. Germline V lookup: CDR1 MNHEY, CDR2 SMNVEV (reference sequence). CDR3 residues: CASSLRSSGGNEQFF. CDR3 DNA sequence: TGTGCCAGCAGTTTAAGGTCTAGCGGGGGCAATGAGCAGTTCTTC.

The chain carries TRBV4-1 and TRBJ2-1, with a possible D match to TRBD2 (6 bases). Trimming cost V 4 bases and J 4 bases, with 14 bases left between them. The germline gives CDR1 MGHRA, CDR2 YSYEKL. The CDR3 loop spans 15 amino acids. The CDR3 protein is CASSPAGLTYNEQFF. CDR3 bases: TGCGCCAGCAGCCCTGCGGGGCTCACGTACAATGAGCAGTTCTTC.

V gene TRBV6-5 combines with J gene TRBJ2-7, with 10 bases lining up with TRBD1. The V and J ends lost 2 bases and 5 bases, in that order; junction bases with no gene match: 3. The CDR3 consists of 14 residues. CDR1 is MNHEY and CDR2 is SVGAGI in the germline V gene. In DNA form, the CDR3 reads TGTGCCAGCAGTTACCGGGGACAGGGGAACGAGCAGTACTTC. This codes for CASSYRGQGNEQYF.

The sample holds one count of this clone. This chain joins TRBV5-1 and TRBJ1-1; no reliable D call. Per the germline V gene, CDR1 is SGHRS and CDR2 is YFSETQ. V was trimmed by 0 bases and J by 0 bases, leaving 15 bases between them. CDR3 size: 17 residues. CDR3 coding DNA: TGCGCCAGCAGCTTGGACGTCCCGGAGAGAATGAACACTGAAGCTTTCTTT. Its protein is CASSLDVPERMNTEAFF.

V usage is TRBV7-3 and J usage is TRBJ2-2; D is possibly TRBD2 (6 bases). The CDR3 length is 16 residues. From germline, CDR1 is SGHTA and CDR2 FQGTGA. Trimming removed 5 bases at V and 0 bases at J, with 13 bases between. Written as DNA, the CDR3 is TGTGCCAGCAGCCTGAGGGGAGGTTCGAACACCGGGGAGCTGTTTTTT. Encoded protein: CASSLRGGSNTGELFF.

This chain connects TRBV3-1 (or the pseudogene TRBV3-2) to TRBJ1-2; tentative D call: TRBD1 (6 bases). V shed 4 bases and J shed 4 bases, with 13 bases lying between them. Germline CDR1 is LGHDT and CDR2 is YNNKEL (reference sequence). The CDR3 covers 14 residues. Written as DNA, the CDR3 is TGTGCCAGCAGCCCATCCGACAGGACCTATGGCTACACCTTC. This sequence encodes CASSPSDRTYGYTF.